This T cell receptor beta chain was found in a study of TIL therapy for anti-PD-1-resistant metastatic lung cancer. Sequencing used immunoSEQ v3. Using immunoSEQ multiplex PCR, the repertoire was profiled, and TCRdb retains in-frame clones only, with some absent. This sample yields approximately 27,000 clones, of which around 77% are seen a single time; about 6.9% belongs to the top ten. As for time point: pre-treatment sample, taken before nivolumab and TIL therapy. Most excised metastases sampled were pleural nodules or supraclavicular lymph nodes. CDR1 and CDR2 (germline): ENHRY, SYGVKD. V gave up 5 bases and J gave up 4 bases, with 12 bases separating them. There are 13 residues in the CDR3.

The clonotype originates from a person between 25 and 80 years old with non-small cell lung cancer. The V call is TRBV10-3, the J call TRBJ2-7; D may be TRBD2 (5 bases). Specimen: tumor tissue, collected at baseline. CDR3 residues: CAISSTPGYEQYF. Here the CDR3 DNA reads TGTGCCATCAGTTCCACCCCGGGGTACGAGCAGTACTTC.